Listed below are T cell receptor beta chains from one sample, sequenced in a study of blood T cell repertoires in COVID-19. Produced via immunoSEQ multiplex PCR; TCRdb's table is partial and in-frame only. The sample has roughly 72,000 clones, roughly 80% seen once. The source material was peripheral blood. These TCRs come from a woman over 75 with acute or convalescent COVID-19. CDR3s leave out the opening cysteine and the closing phenylalanine or tryptophan. A D gene is named only where the DNA matches it firmly.

TRBV2,NA,TRBJ2-2,ASRIDRNGPGELF
TRBV5-1,TRBD2,TRBJ2-5,ASSLQGLAGETQY
TRBV28,TRBD1,TRBJ2-7,ASSVDRGREQY
TRBV5-1,NA,TRBJ2-5,ASSRGGVETQY
TRBV29-1,NA,TRBJ2-1,SVEGEWVYNEQF
TRBV29-1,NA,TRBJ1-1,SVSGGGRKINTEAF
TRBV15,NA,TRBJ2-7,ATSRDKISSSYEQY
TRBV9,NA,TRBJ2-7,ASSPHGASYEQY
TRBV2,NA,TRBJ2-1,AIQVAVNEQF
TRBV6-6,NA,TRBJ2-7,ASGGGDSYEQY
TRBV28,TRBD1,TRBJ1-2,ASSVPGQAYGYT
TRBV7-2,TRBD2,TRBJ2-1,ASSPGGVAGGSNEQF
TRBV19,TRBD1,TRBJ2-4,ASSSGTGRGIQY
TRBV7-2,NA,TRBJ1-1,ASSFQGGAEAF
TRBV11-3,NA,TRBJ2-1,ASSPLASAAYNEQF
TRBV6-2/TRBV6-3,NA,TRBJ2-1,ASSPPLGGPSYNEQF
TRBV16,NA,TRBJ2-7,ASSPGTEQY
TRBV5-6,TRBD2,TRBJ2-1,ASSAVLTSGNYNEQF
TRBV7-3,TRBD2,TRBJ2-3,ASSSGVAGGMSDTQY
TRBV19,NA,TRBJ2-2,ASSMNGYTGELF
TRBV11-1,TRBD2,TRBJ2-3,ASSARGGTTDTQY
TRBV6-2/TRBV6-3,TRBD1,TRBJ2-6,ASSSTGGFGANVLT
TRBV6-2/TRBV6-3,NA,TRBJ1-1,ASSYPSGVLNTEAF
TRBV27,TRBD2,TRBJ2-1,ASSSPSGSSDEQF
TRBV5-1,TRBD2,TRBJ2-3,ASSLGAGDTDTQY